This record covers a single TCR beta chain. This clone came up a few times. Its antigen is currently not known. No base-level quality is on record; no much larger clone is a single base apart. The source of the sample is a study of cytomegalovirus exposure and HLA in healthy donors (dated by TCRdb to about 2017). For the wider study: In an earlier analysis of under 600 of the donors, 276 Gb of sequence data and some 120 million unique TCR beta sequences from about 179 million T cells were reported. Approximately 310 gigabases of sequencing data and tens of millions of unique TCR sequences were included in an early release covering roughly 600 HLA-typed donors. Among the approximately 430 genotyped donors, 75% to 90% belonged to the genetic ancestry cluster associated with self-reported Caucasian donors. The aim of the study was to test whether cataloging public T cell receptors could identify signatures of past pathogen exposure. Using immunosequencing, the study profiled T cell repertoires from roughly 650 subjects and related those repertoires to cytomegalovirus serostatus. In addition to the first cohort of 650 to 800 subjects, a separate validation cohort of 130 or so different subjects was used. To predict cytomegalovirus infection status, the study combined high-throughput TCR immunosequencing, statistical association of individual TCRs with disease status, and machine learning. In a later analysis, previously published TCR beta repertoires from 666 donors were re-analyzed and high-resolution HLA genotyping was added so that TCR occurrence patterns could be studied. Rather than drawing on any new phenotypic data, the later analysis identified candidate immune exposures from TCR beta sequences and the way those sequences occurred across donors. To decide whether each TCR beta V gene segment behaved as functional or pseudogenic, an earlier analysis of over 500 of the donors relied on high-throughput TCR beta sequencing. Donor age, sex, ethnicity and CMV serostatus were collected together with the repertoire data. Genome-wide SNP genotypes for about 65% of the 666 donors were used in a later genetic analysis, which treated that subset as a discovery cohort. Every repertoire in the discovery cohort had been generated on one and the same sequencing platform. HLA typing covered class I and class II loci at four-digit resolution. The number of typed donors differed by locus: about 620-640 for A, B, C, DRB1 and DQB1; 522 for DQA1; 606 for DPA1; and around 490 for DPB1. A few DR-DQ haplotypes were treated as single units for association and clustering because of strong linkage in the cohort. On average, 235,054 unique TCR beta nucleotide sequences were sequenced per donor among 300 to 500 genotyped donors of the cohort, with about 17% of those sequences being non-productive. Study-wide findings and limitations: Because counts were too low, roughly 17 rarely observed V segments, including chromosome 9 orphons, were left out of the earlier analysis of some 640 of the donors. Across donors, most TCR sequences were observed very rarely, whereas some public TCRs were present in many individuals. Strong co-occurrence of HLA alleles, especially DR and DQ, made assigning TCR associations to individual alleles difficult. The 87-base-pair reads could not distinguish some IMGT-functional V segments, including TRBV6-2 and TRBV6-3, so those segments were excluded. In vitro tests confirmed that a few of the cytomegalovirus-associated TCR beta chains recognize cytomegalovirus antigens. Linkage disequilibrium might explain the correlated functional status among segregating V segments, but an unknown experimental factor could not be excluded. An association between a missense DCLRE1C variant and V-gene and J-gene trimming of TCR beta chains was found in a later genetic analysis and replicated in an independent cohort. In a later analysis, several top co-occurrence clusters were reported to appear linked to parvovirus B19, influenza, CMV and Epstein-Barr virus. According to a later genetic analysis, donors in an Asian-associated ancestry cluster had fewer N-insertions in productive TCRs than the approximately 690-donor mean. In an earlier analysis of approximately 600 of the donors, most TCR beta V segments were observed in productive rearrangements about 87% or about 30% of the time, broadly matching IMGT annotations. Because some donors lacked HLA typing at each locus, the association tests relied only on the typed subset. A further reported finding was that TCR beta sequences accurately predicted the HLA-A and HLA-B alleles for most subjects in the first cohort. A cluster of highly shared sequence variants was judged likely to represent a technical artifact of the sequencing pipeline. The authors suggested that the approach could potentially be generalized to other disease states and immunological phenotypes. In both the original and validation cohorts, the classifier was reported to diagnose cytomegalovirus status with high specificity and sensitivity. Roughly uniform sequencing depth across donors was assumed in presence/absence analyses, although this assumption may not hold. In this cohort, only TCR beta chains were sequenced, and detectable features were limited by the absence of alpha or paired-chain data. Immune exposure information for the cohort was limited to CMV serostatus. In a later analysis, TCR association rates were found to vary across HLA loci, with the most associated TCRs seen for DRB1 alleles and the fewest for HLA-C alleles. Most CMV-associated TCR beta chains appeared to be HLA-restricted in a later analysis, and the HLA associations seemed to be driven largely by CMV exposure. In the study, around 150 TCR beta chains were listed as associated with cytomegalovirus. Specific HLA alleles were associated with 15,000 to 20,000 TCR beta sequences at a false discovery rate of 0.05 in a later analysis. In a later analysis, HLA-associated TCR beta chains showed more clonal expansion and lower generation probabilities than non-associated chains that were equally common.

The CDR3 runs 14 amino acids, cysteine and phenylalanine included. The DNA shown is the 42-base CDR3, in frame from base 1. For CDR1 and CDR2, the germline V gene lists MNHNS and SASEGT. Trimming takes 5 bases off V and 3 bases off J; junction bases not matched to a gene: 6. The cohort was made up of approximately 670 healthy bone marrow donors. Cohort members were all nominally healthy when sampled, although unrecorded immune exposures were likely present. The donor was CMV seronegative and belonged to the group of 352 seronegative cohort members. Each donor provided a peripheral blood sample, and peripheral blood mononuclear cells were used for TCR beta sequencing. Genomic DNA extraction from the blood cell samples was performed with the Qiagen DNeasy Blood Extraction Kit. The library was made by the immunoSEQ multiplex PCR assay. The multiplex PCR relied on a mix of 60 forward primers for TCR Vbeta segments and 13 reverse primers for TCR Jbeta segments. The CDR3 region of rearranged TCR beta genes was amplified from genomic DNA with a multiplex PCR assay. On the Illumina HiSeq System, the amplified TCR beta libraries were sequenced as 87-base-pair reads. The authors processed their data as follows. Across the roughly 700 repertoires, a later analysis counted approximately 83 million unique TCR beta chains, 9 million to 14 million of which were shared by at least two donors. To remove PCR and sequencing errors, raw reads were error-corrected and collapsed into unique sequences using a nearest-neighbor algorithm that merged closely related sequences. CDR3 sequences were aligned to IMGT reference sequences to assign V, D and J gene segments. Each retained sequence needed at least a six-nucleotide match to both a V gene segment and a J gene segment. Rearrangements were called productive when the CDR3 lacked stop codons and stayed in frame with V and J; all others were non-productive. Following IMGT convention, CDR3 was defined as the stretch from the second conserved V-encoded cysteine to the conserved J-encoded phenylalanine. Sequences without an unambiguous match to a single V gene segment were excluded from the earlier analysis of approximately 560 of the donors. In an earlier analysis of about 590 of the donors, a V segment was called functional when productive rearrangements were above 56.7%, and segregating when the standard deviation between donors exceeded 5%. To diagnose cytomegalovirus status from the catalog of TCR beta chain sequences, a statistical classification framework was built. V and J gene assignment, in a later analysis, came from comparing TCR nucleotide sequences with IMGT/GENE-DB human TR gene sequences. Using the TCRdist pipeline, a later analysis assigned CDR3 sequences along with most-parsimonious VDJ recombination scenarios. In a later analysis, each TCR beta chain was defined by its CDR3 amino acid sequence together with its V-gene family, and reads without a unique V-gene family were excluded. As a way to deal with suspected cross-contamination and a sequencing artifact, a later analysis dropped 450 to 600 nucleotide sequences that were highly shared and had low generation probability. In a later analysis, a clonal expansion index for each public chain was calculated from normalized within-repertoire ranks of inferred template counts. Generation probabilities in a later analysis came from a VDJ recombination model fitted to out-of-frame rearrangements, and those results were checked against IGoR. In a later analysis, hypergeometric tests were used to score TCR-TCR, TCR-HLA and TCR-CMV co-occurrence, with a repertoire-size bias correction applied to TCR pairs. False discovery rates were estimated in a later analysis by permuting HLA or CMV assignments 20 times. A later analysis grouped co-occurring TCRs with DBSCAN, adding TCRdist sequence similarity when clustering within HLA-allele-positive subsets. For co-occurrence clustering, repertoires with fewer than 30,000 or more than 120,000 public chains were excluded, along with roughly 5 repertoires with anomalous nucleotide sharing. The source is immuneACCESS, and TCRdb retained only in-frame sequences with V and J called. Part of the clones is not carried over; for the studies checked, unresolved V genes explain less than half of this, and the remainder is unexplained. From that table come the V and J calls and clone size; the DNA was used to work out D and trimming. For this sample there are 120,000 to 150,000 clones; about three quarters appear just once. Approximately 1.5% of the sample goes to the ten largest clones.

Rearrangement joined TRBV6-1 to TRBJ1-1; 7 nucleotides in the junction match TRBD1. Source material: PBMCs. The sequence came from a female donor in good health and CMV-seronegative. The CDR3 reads CASSPQGVDTEAFF. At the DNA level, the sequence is TGTGCCAGCAGTCCGCAGGGGGTCGACACTGAAGCTTTCTTT.